This T cell receptor beta chain was profiled in a study of shared clonotypes between healthy human individuals. Study-level findings and limits: Blood was the sole source, and tissue repertoires probably differ. Unshared clonotypes carried lower generation probabilities than those common to all four donors.

Evenly divided among several immunoSEQ plates was the genomic DNA of each subset. Using immunoSEQ multiplex PCR, the repertoire was profiled, and TCRdb retains in-frame clones only, with some absent. Among under 200,000 clones listed, roughly 93% were seen once. The CDR3 covers 13 residues. Between the trimmed V and J ends, which lost 6 bases and 3 bases, there was a span of 11 bases. The V gene's germline CDR1 is LNHDA and CDR2 SQIVND (reference sequence). As regards this clone: Its antigen is currently unknown.

Naive CD4+ cells were CD45RA-selected; the remaining cells were memory. The source is a woman aged 25 to 39 in good health. The chain carries TRBV19 and TRBJ1-2, with D uncertain. What was sequenced was naive CD4+ T cells sorted from blood. Noted subset: CD45RA+ positively selected. CDR3 residues: CASSDKGDYGYTF. CDR3 sequence (DNA): TGTGCCAGTAGCGATAAGGGTGACTATGGCTACACCTTC.